Listed below are T cell receptor beta chains from one sample, sequenced in a study of blood T cell repertoires in COVID-19. The method was immunoSEQ multiplex PCR; TCRdb's version includes in-frame clones alone and lacks a portion of them. Here the sample spans more than 200,000 clones, 85% to 90% being singletons. Input material: PBMCs or T cells enriched from blood (not recorded which). The source is a woman in her twenties or thirties who had recovered from COVID-19. CDR3s include the opening cysteine and the closing phenylalanine or tryptophan. A D gene is named only where the DNA matches it firmly. Expanded clones are given a class, and other clones once, few, many or no size at all.

cdr3_length	d_call	v_call	j_call	clone_size	cdr3_aa	cdr3_nt
13	.	TRBV28	TRBJ1-2	.	CASRRTVENGYTF	TGTGCCAGCAGGCGGACAGTAGAAAATGGCTACACCTTC
17	TRBD2	TRBV5-5	TRBJ2-7	.	CASSQGLAGVPGGEQYF	TGTGCCAGCAGCCAAGGACTAGCGGGAGTACCTGGGGGCGAGCAGTACTTC
14	.	TRBV30	TRBJ1-1	.	CAWSVNGGNTEAFF	TGTGCCTGGAGTGTAAACGGGGGGAACACTGAAGCTTTCTTT
14	TRBD2	TRBV5-4	TRBJ2-7	once	CASSLVAGSDEQYF	TGTGCCAGCAGCTTAGTAGCGGGGAGCGACGAGCAGTACTTC
11	.	TRBV28	TRBJ1-1	once	CASSPRAEAFF	TGTGCCAGCAGCCCGCGGGCTGAAGCTTTCTTT
15	.	TRBV15	TRBJ2-7	once	CATSREATGSYEQYF	TGTGCCACCAGCAGAGAGGCGACGGGGTCCTACGAGCAGTACTTC
15	TRBD2	TRBV7-3	TRBJ2-1	.	CASSSLAGAGNEQFF	TGTGCCAGCAGTTCTTTGGCGGGAGCGGGGAATGAGCAGTTCTTC
16	TRBD1	TRBV14	TRBJ1-2	.	CASSQASGGAGYGYTF	TGTGCCAGCAGCCAAGCATCAGGGGGCGCAGGCTATGGCTACACCTTC
14	.	TRBV9	TRBJ2-7	.	CASSEGTRSYEQYF	TGTGCCAGCAGCGAGGGGACACGCTCCTACGAGCAGTACTTC
14	TRBD1	TRBV27	TRBJ1-1	once	CASSLRTGTTEAFF	TGTGCCAGCAGCTTAAGGACAGGGACCACTGAAGCTTTCTTT
14	.	TRBV5-8	TRBJ1-6	few	CASSSGTNNSPLHF	TGTGCCAGCAGCTCCGGGACAAATAATTCACCCCTCCACTTT
16	TRBD1	TRBV28	TRBJ1-6	.	CASSLDGTGRNSPLHF	TGTGCCAGCAGTTTGGATGGGACAGGGCGTAATTCACCCCTCCACTTT
17	TRBD2	TRBV24-1	TRBJ2-1	.	CATSDLKAGGPHNEQFF	TGTGCCACCAGTGATTTAAAAGCGGGAGGGCCTCACAATGAGCAGTTCTTC
16	.	TRBV7-9	TRBJ2-1	few	CASSPVGTLTYNEQFF	TGTGCCAGCAGCCCTGTAGGGACTCTTACCTACAATGAGCAGTTCTTC
16	TRBD1	TRBV7-2	TRBJ1-2	.	CASSAYVQGAGYGYTF	TGTGCCAGCAGCGCGTACGTACAGGGGGCCGGCTATGGCTACACCTTC
10	.	TRBV30	TRBJ1-1	.	CAWVQSEAFF	TGTGCCTGGGTTCAATCTGAAGCTTTCTTT
13	.	TRBV6-2/TRBV6-3	TRBJ2-2	many	CASSHSDTGELFF	TGTGCCAGCAGTCACAGTGACACCGGGGAGCTGTTTTTT
14	.	TRBV6-5	TRBJ2-1	.	CASSYSISRGEQFF	TGTGCCAGCAGTTACTCGATTTCGCGGGGAGAGCAGTTCTTC
15	.	TRBV20-1	TRBJ2-3	.	CSASIATQITDTQYF	TGCAGTGCTAGTATAGCTACCCAGATCACAGATACGCAGTATTTT
13	.	TRBV6-5	TRBJ1-1	few	CASSSRGNTEAFF	TGTGCCAGCAGTTCCAGGGGTAATACTGAAGCTTTCTTT
16	.	TRBV19	TRBJ2-7	.	CASSTMMLDSSYEQYF	TGTGCCAGTAGTACCATGATGTTGGACAGTTCCTACGAGCAGTACTTC
15	.	TRBV2	TRBJ1-1	.	CASKSDIGGNTEAFF	TGTGCCAGCAAAAGTGATATCGGGGGTAACACTGAAGCTTTCTTT
14	.	TRBV16	TRBJ1-3	.	CASSQGHAGNTIYF	TGTGCCAGCAGCCAGGGACACGCCGGAAACACCATATATTTT
15	TRBD1	TRBV19	TRBJ1-2	.	CASSIGTGANYGYTF	TGTGCCAGTAGTATAGGGACAGGCGCAAACTATGGCTACACCTTC
15	TRBD2	TRBV19	TRBJ2-1	.	CASSMSSGPHNEQFF	TGTGCCAGTAGTATGAGTAGCGGGCCCCACAATGAGCAGTTCTTC
18	TRBD2	TRBV5-6	TRBJ2-3	.	CASSLVVKGTREGHTQYF	TGTGCCAGCAGCTTGGTTGTCAAGGGGACTAGGGAGGGTCATACGCAGTATTTT
14	.	TRBV18	TRBJ2-7	.	CASSPIEGWGEQYF	TGTGCCAGCTCACCTATCGAGGGATGGGGCGAGCAGTACTTC
14	.	TRBV7-2	TRBJ2-3	.	CASSGLGVRDTQYF	TGTGCCAGCAGCGGGTTGGGAGTTCGGGATACGCAGTATTTT
14	.	TRBV18	TRBJ1-2	once	CASSPVQGPYGYTF	TGTGCCAGCTCACCAGTCCAGGGCCCCTATGGCTACACCTTC
15	.	TRBV28	TRBJ1-5	.	CASSSIKGGNQPQHF	TGTGCCAGCAGTTCGATTAAGGGGGGGAATCAGCCCCAGCATTTT
15	TRBD1	TRBV5-5	TRBJ1-2	.	CASSMDRVESRGYTF	TGTGCCAGCAGCATGGACAGGGTGGAATCGAGAGGCTACACCTTC
15	.	TRBV7-2	TRBJ1-5	few	CASSLDTSPYQPQHF	TGTGCCAGCAGCCTGGACACGAGCCCCTATCAGCCCCAGCATTTT
16	TRBD1	TRBV5-1	TRBJ2-5	.	CASSSGGQGNQETQYF	TGCGCCAGCAGTTCTGGGGGACAGGGCAACCAAGAGACCCAGTACTTC
15	.	TRBV3-1/TRBV3-2	TRBJ1-6	.	CASSPNRDPPSPLHF	TGTGCCAGCAGCCCAAACAGGGATCCCCCGTCTCCCCTCCACTTT
13	.	TRBV30	TRBJ1-1	.	CAWRLGRNTEAFF	TGTGCCTGGAGACTTGGGAGGAACACTGAAGCTTTCTTT
13	TRBD1	TRBV27	TRBJ1-2	.	CASGPGTGLGYTF	TGTGCCAGCGGACCCGGGACAGGGCTCGGCTACACCTTC
13	.	TRBV19	TRBJ1-2	once	CASTSTDRYGYTF	TGTGCCAGTACTTCGACAGACCGCTATGGCTACACCTTC